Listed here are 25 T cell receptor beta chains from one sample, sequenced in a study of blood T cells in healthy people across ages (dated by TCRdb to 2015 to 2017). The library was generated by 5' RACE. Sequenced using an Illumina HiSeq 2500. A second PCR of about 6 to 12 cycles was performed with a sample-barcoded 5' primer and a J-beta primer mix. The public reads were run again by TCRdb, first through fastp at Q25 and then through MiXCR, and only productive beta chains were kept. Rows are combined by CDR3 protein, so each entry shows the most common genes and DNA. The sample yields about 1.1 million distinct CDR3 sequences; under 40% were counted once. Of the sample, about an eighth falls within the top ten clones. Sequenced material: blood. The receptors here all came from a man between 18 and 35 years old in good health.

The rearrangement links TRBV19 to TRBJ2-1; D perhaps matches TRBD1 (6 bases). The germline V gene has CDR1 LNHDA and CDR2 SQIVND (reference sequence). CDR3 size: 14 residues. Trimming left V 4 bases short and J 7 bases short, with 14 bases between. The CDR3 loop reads CASSTAQGWNEQFF. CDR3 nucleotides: TGTGCCAGTAGTACGGCGCAGGGGTGGAATGAGCAGTTCTTC.

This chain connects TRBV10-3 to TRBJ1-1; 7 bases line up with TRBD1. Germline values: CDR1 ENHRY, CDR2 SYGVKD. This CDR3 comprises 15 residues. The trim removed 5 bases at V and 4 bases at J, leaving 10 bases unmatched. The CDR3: CAISPRQGLSTEAFF. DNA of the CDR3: TGTGCCATCAGTCCTCGACAGGGCTTGAGCACTGAAGCTTTCTTT.

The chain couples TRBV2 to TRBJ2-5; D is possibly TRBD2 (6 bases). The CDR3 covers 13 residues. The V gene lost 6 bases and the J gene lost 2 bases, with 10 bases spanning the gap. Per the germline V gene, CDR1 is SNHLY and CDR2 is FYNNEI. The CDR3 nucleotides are TGTGCCAGCAGGGGGGACTGGCAAGAGACCCAGTACTTC. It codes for CASRGDWQETQYF.

CDR3 nucleotide sequence: TGCGCCAGCAACGTGGGGGGTAATGAGCAGTACTTC. Protein: CASNVGGNEQYF. The gene calls are TRBV5-1 and TRBJ2-5; D may be TRBD2 (6 bases). The V gene's germline CDR1 is SGHRS and CDR2 YFSETQ. This CDR3 is 12 amino acids long. V gave up 6 bases and J gave up 11 bases, with 17 bases separating them.

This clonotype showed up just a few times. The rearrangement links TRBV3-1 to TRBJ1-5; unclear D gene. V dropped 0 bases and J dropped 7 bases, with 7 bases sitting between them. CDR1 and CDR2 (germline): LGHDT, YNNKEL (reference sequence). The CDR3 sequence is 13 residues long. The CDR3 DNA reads TGTGCCAGCAGCCAAGAACGGTGGCAGCCCCAGCATTTT. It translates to CASSQERWQPQHF.

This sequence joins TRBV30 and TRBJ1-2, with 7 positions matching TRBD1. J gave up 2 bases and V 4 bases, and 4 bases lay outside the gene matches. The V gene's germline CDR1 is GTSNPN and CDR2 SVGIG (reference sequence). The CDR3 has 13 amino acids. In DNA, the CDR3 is TGTGCCTGGACGGAACAGGGGAACTATGGCTACACCTTC. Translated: CAWTEQGNYGYTF.

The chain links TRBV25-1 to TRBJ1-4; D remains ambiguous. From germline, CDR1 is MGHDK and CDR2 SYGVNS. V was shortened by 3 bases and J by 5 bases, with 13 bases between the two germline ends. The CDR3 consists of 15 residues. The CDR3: CASSDHRTVNEKLFF. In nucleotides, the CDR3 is TGTGCCAGCAGTGATCACCGGACGGTGAATGAAAAACTGTTTTTT.

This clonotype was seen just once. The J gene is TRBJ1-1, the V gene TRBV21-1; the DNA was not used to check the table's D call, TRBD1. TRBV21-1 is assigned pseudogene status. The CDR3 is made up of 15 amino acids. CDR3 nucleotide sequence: TGTGCCAGCAGCAAAGAGCCAGGGACGAACACTGAAGCTTTCTTT. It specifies CASSKEPGTNTEAFF.

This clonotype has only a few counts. The CDR3 nucleotides are TGTGCCAGCAGTTTTGGGCGGCAGGGGGTCTATGGCTACACCTTC. Protein: CASSFGRQGVYGYTF. The chain recombines TRBV27 with TRBJ1-2; 7 bases are a match to TRBD1. V gave up 3 bases and J gave up 4 bases; unmatched junction bases: 8. This CDR3 has 15 residues. Germline assignment: CDR1 MNHEY and CDR2 SMNVEV (reference sequence).

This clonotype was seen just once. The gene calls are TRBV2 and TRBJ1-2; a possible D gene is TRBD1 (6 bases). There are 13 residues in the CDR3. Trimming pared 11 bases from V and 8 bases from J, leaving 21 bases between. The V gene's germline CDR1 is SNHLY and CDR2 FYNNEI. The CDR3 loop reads CASTPPGGGGYTF. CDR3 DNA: TGTGCCTCGACACCCCCCGGGGGCGGAGGCTACACCTTC. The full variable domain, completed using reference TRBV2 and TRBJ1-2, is EPEVTQTPSHQVTQMGQEVILRCVPISNHLYFYWYRQILGQKVEFLVSFYNNEISEKSEIFDDQFSVERPDGSNFTLKIRSTKLEDSAMYFCASTPPGGGGYTFGSGTRLTVV.

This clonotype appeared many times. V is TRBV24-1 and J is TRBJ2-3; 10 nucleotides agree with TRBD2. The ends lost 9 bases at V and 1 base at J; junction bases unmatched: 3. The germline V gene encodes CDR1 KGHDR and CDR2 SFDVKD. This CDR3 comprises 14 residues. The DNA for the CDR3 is TGTGCCACCGCAACTAGCGGGGGCACAGATACGCAGTATTTT. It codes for CATATSGGTDTQYF.

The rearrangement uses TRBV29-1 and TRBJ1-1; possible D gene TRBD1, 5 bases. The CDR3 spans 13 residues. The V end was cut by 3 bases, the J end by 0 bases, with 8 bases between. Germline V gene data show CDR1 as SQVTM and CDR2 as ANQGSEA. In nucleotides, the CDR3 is TGCAGCGTTGACTCAGGGCTGAACACTGAAGCTTTCTTT. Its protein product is CSVDSGLNTEAFF. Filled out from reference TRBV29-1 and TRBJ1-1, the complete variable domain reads SAVISQKPSRDICQRGTSLTIQCQVDSQVTMMFWYRQQPGQSLTLIATANQGSEATYESGFVIDKFPISRPNLTFSTLTVSNMSPEDSSIYLCSVDSGLNTEAFFGQGTRLTVV.

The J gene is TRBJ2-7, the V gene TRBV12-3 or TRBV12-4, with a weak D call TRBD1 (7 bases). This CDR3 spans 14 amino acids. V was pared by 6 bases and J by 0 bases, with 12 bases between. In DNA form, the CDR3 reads TGTGCCAGCAGGGAGGGGACAGTCTCCTACGAGCAGTACTTC. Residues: CASREGTVSYEQYF.

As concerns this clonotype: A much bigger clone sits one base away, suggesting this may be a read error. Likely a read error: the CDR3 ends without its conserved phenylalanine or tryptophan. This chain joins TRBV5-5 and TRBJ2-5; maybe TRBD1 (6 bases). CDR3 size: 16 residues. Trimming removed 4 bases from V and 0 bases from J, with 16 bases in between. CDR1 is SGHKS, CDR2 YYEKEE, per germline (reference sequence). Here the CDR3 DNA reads TGTGCCAGCAGCGAACTTGTACAGGGCTACCAAGAGACCCAGTACGTC. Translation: CASSELVQGYQETQYV.

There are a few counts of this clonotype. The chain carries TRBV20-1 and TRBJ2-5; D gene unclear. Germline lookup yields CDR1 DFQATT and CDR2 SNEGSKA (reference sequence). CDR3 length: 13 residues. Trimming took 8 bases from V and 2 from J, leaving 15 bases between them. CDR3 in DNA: TGCAGTCTCGCCCCCTGGCCGCAAGAGACCCAGTACTTC. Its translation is CSLAPWPQETQYF.

The CDR3 spells CSAPQTTNYGYTF. CDR3 nucleotides: TGCAGTGCTCCGCAGACGACTAACTATGGCTACACCTTC. The genes are TRBV20-1 and TRBJ1-2, with D unresolved. The ends were cut back, 5 bases at V and 0 bases at J, with 10 bases in the middle. There are 13 residues in the CDR3. Germline V gene data show CDR1 as DFQATT and CDR2 as SNEGSKA (reference sequence).

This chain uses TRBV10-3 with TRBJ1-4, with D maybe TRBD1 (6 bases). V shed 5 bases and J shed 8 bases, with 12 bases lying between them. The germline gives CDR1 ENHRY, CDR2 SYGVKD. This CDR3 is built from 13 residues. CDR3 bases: TGTGCCATCAGTAGGGGGGCTGGAGAAAAACTGTTTTTT. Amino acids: CAISRGAGEKLFF.

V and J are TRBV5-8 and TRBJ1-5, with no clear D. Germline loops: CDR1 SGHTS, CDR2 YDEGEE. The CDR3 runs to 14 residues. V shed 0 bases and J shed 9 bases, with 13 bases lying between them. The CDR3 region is CASSLDSPLRPQHF. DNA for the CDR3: TGTGCCAGCAGCTTGGATAGCCCATTGCGGCCCCAGCATTTT.

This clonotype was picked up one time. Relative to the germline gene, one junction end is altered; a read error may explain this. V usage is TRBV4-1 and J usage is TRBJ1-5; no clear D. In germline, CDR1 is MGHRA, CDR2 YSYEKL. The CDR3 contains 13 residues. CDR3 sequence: CAISQDPNQPQHF. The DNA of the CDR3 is TGCGCCATCAGCCAAGACCCGAATCAGCCCCAGCATTTT.

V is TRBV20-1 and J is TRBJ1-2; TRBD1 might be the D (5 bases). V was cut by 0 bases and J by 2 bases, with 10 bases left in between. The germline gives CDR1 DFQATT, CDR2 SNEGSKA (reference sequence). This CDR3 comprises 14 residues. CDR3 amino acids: CSARDGARNYGYTF. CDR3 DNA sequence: TGCAGTGCTAGAGATGGGGCCAGAAACTATGGCTACACCTTC.

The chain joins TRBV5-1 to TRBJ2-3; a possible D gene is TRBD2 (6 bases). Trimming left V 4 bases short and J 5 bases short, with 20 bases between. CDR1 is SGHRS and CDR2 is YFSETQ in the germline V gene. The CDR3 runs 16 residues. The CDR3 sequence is CASSPPGAGLLDTQYF. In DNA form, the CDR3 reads TGCGCCAGCAGCCCCCCCGGGGCGGGGCTGTTAGATACGCAGTATTTT. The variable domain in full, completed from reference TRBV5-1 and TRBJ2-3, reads KAGVTQTPRYLIKTRGQQVTLSCSPISGHRSVSWYQQTPGQGLQFLFEYFSETQRNKGNFPGRFSGRQFSNSRSEMNVSTLELGDSALYLCASSPPGAGLLDTQYFGPGTRLTVL.

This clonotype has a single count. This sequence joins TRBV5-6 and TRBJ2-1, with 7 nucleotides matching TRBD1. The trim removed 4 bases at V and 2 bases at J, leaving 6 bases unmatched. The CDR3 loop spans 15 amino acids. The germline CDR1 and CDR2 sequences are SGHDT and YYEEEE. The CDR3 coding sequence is TGTGCCAGCAGCGGGACAGCTCTAACCTACAATGAGCAGTTCTTC. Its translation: CASSGTALTYNEQFF.

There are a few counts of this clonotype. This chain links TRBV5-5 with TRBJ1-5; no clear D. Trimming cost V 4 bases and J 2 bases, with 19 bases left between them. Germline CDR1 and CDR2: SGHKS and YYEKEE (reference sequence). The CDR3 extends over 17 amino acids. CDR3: CASSPYTTSARNQPQHF. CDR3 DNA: TGTGCCAGCAGCCCTTACACGACATCGGCTCGCAATCAGCCCCAGCATTTT.

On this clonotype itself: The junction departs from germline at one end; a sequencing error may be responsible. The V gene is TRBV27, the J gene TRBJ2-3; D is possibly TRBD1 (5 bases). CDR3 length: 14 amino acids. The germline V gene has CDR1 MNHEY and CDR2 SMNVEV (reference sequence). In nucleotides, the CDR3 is TGTGCCAGCAGTTTAGAGCAGGGTTGGGATACGCGGTATTTT. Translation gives CASSLEQGWDTRYF.

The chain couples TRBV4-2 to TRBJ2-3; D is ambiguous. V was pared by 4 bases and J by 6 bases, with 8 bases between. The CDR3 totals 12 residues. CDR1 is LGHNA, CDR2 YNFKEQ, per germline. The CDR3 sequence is CASSRQADTQYF. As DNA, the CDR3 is TGTGCCAGCAGCCGCCAGGCGGATACGCAGTATTTT.